This T cell receptor (beta chain) emerged from a study of blood T cell repertoires in COVID-19. Germline V CDR1 and CDR2: SGHAT, FQNNGV. The CDR3 spans 14 residues. The J segment lost 4 bases and the V segment lost 2 bases, leaving 4 bases of the junction unmatched. The authors' processing: It was from reference gene primer amplification that nucleated cell counts were estimated. The data were produced by immunoSEQ multiplex PCR, yet TCRdb's version contains in-frame clones alone and is incomplete. The V and J calls and clone size are taken from that table; D and trimming were inferred from the DNA. This table has about 64,000 clones, roughly 76% appearing once. This clone was recorded a few times.

The material sequenced was peripheral blood. The receptor's source is a human donor in a cohort sampled during active COVID-19. The gene calls are TRBV11-2 and TRBJ2-5; TRBD2 agrees at 7 bases. The CDR3 is CASSLRGGGETQYF. The CDR3 DNA reads as TGTGCCAGCAGCTTACGCGGCGGGGGAGAGACCCAGTACTTC.